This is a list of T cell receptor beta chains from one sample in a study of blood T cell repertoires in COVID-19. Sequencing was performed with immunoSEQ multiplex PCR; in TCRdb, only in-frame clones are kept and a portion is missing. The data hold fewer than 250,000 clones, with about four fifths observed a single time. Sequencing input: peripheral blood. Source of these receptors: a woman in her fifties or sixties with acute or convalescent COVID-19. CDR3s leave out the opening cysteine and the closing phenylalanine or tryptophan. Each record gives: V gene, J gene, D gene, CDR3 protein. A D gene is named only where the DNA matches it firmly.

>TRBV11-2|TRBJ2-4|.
ASSFPVSGAKNIQY
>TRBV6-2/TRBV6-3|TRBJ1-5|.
ASSKGREPNSNQPQH
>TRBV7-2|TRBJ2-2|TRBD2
ASSPGLADTGELF
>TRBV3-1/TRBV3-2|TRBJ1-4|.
ASSQDPGTAGEKLF
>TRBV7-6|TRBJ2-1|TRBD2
ASSPPGLAAYNEQF
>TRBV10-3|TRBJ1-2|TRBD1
AISERRGPGYT
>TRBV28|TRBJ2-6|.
ASKKEGQFPSGANVLT
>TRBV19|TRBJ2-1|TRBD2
ASSASPSREEQF
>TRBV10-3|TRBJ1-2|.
AISESKLGKANYGYT
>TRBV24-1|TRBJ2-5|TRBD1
ATSDSASGGAETQY
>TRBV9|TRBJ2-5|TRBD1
ASSATTGAPGETQY
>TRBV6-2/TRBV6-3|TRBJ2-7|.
ASSLFSGDLYEQY
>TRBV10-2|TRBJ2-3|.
ASRARGSGADTQY
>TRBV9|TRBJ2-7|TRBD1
ASSVDAGGNEQY
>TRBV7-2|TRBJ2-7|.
ASSFGGGYEQY